The rows below give T cell receptor beta chains drawn from one sample of a study of blood T cell repertoires in COVID-19. Some clones are missing from TCRdb's copy, which holds only in-frame ones; the method was immunoSEQ multiplex PCR. This sample has 70,000 to 80,000 clones, with 82% found just once. Sequenced input: peripheral blood. The receptors derive from an elderly woman with acute or convalescent COVID-19. Both conserved end residues are part of each CDR3. D genes are given only for firm matches. Not every row has a clone size; where given, it reads once, few, many or a size class.

J	D	V	size	CDR3	DNA
TRBJ2-3	TRBD2	TRBV5-1	-	CASSLSGGSGNTQYF	TGCGCCAGCAGCTTGAGTGGCGGGAGTGGAAATACGCAGTATTTT
TRBJ1-5	TRBD1	TRBV18	-	CASSRATGVGNQPQHF	TGTGCCAGCTCACGCGCTACAGGGGTGGGGAATCAGCCCCAGCATTTT
TRBJ2-1	TRBD2	TRBV27	-	CASGRWASGNNEQFF	TGTGCCAGCGGGAGGTGGGCTAGCGGTAACAATGAGCAGTTCTTC
TRBJ2-7	TRBD2	TRBV4-2	-	CASSQTTSGRPYEQYF	TGTGCCAGCAGCCAAACGACTAGCGGGCGCCCCTACGAGCAGTACTTC
TRBJ2-3	TRBD2	TRBV9	-	CASSTRGLPSTDTQYF	TGTGCCAGCAGCACAAGGGGACTACCGAGCACAGATACGCAGTATTTT
TRBJ2-3	TRBD2	TRBV24-1	-	CATGRHGGRSDTQYF	TGTGCCACCGGGAGGCACGGCGGGAGGTCAGATACGCAGTATTTT
TRBJ2-5	TRBD2	TRBV29-1	once	CSVEVPATSGRPYF	TGCAGCGTTGAAGTGCCCGCGACTAGCGGGAGGCCCTACTTC
TRBJ1-3	-	TRBV7-3	few	CASSLTLFGTIYF	TGTGCCAGCAGCTTAACCCTTTTCGGCACCATATATTTT
TRBJ1-2	TRBD1	TRBV5-6	-	CASSLFAGQGVNGYTF	TGTGCCAGCAGCTTATTTGCCGGACAGGGGGTTAATGGCTACACCTTC
TRBJ2-3	TRBD2	TRBV6-6	-	CASSQSGRAADTQYF	TGTGCCAGCAGCCAAAGCGGGAGGGCTGCAGATACGCAGTATTTT
TRBJ1-2	-	TRBV6-5	-	CASSYYRNYGYTF	TGTGCCAGCAGTTATTACAGGAACTATGGCTACACCTTC
TRBJ1-2	-	TRBV14	-	CASSQRGGAGNYGYTF	TGTGCCAGCAGCCAAAGGGGGGGAGCAGGGAACTATGGCTACACCTTC
TRBJ1-1	-	TRBV4-3	-	CASCPCRNTEAFF	TGCGCCAGCTGCCCGTGTCGGAACACTGAAGCTTTCTTT
TRBJ2-7	TRBD1	TRBV27	once	CASSLGQGSREQYF	TGTGCCAGCAGTTTAGGACAGGGGTCGAGGGAGCAGTACTTC
TRBJ2-2	TRBD1	TRBV6-6	-	CASIQGAYTGELFF	TGTGCCAGCATCCAGGGGGCATACACCGGGGAGCTGTTTTTT
TRBJ2-5	-	TRBV27	-	CASSSHYPGHQYF	TGTGCCAGCAGTTCCCACTACCCGGGTCACCAGTACTTC
TRBJ2-3	-	TRBV10-2	-	CASSEPRIAASSTDTQYF	TGCGCCAGCAGTGAACCGCGGATAGCGGCCTCTAGCACAGATACGCAGTATTTT
TRBJ2-7	-	TRBV6-2/TRBV6-3	-	CASSYSTGHYEQYF	TGTGCCAGCAGTTACTCGACAGGACACTACGAGCAGTACTTC
TRBJ1-4	-	TRBV18	-	CASSPVRTNEKLFF	TGTGCCAGCTCCCCTGTCCGGACTAATGAAAAACTGTTTTTT
TRBJ2-6	TRBD1	TRBV10-3	-	CAISEAEGGMSSGANVLTF	TGTGCCATCAGTGAAGCAGAAGGGGGCATGTCGTCTGGGGCCAACGTCCTGACTTTC
TRBJ2-7	-	TRBV7-7	-	CASSLSYWTTASYEQYF	TGTGCCAGCAGCCTTAGTTATTGGACTACCGCCTCCTACGAGCAGTACTTC
TRBJ2-5	TRBD1	TRBV6-2/TRBV6-3	few	CASSSTGQGAWETQYF	TGTGCCAGCAGTTCGACGGGACAGGGGGCCTGGGAGACCCAGTACTTC
TRBJ2-2	TRBD1	TRBV5-1	-	CASSWGQEFPTGELFF	TGCGCCAGCAGCTGGGGACAGGAGTTCCCCACCGGGGAGCTGTTTTTT
TRBJ1-3	-	TRBV6-5	-	CASRTLPSGNTIYF	TGTGCCAGCCGCACTCTGCCCTCTGGAAACACCATATATTTT
TRBJ1-6	-	TRBV3-1/TRBV3-2	-	CASSQTDGGNSPLHF	TGTGCCAGCAGCCAAACGGACGGAGGGAATTCACCCCTCCACTTT
TRBJ1-4	-	TRBV15	-	CATSRGQGKRRATNEKLFF	TGTGCCACCAGCAGAGGTCAGGGGAAAAGGCGAGCAACTAATGAAAAACTGTTTTTT